This TCR beta chain emerged from a study of cytomegalovirus exposure and HLA in healthy donors. The CDR3 has 14 residues. V shed 5 bases and J shed 0 bases, with 7 bases lying between them. The germline V gene encodes CDR1 SEHNR and CDR2 FQNEAQ (reference sequence). PCR primers comprised 60 Vbeta and 13 Jbeta primers. Assay used: immunoSEQ multiplex PCR; TCRdb lists only in-frame clones, some missing. This sample has about 140,000 clones, with around 78% found just once. This clone was observed once. The receptor was derived from a woman aged 18-29 years in good health and CMV-seropositive. Sequenced: PBMCs. The chain joins TRBV7-9 to TRBJ2-2; possible D gene TRBD1, 5 bases. CDR3 protein: CASSLQANTGELFF. The CDR3 DNA reads as TGTGCCAGCAGCCTACAGGCGAACACCGGGGAGCTGTTTTTT.